Below are 5 T cell receptor beta chains sequenced from a single sample in a study of T-cell memory formation after mild COVID-19. TCRdb ran MiXCR on the 5' RACE reads and lists one entry per CDR3 protein. The data show tens of thousands of distinct CDR3 sequences, 28% seen once. The sequenced sample consisted of PBMCs or a T cell subset sorted from them (not recorded which). Receptor source: a young man who had mild COVID-19 (a few samples of this study predate the infection). Cell type and time point are not known.

The DNA for the CDR3 is TGTGCCAGCAGCCGACTAGCGGGGGGCAGGAGCTCCTACAATGAGCAGTTCTTC. The encoded protein is CASSRLAGGRSSYNEQFF. The chain links TRBV7-6 to TRBJ2-1, with 13 positions matching TRBD2. Germline values: CDR1 SGHVS, CDR2 FNYEAQ. J gave up 0 bases and V 5 bases, and 7 bases lay outside the gene matches. The length of the CDR3 is 18 residues.

The chain uses TRBV20-1 and TRBJ2-4; D is perhaps TRBD1 (6 bases). Germline V gives CDR1 DFQATT, CDR2 SNEGSKA (reference sequence). The V end was cut by 1 base, the J end by 0 bases, with 10 bases between. CDR3 length: 15 amino acids. The CDR3 protein is CSARGGQLAKNIQYF. The CDR3 nucleotides read TGCAGTGCTAGAGGCGGACAGCTAGCCAAAAACATTCAGTACTTC.

This chain uses TRBV5-6 with TRBJ2-7; D is unclear. Germline V gives CDR1 SGHDT, CDR2 YYEEEE. Deletions cut 5 bases from V and 1 base from J, with 10 bases between. CDR3 length: 13 amino acids. CDR3 region: CASSYSWSYEQYF. The CDR3 nucleotides are TGTGCCAGCAGTTACAGTTGGTCCTACGAGCAGTACTTC.

The chain combines TRBV10-1 with TRBJ2-5; TRBD2 is a possible D gene (5 bases). The CDR3 has 14 amino acids. V was shortened by 0 bases and J by 7 bases, with 12 bases between the two germline ends. Germline assignment: CDR1 WNHNN and CDR2 SYGVQD (reference sequence). The CDR3 bases are TGCGCCAGCAGTGAGTCCGGAGCTAGCCCGACCCAGTACTTC. This gives the protein CASSESGASPTQYF.

The rearrangement uses TRBV2 and TRBJ1-2, with TRBD1 matching over 8 bases. Per the germline V gene, CDR1 is SNHLY and CDR2 is FYNNEI. This CDR3 is built from 14 residues. The junction had 6 bases not matched to a gene; V was cut back by 4 bases and J by 5 bases. The CDR3 DNA reads as TGTGCCAGCAGTGTAAGTGGGACAGGTTATGGCTACACCTTC. Amino acids: CASSVSGTGYGYTF.